This T cell receptor (beta chain) was sequenced during a study of radiotherapy plus CTLA-4 blockade in lung cancer (dated by TCRdb to 2016 to 2019). Background on the whole study: Among enrolled patients, 18% had an objective response and roughly 33% reached disease control.

Receptor libraries were prepared by the immunoSEQ multiplex PCR assay. TCRdb stores this immuneACCESS table with in-frame sequences only. Part of the clones is absent; in the studies checked, under half of the shortfall reflects unresolved V genes, and no reason is known for the rest. Across this sample there are about 40,000 clones, with around 85% seen only once. Of the sample, roughly 23% is held by the ten largest clones. Here is what the overall study found, with its caveats: The strongest predictors of response were reported to be early dynamic shifts in blood T cell clones along with a rise in serum interferon-beta following radiation. TCR clones derived from tumors expanded in peripheral blood after treatment with radiotherapy and ipilimumab.

The study evaluated CTLA-4 blockade (ipilimumab) given together with focal radiation therapy in patients who had chemo-refractory metastatic non-small-cell lung cancer. Concerning this clone: Its antigen has not been determined. No much larger clonotype is one base removed from it; base qualities were not supplied.

This specimen consisted of peripheral blood, obtained from a patient treated with radiotherapy plus ipilimumab. The source of this sequence is a human donor with non-small cell lung cancer whose response to radiotherapy plus ipilimumab could not be evaluated.

CDR3 sequence: CASSLARHRGLKEQYF. DNA sequence: TGTGCCAGCAGCTTGGCTCGTCACAGGGGGCTTAAAGAGCAGTACTTC. The chain employs TRBV5-4 and TRBJ2-7; the junction holds 9 bases that match TRBD1. V is pruned by 0 bases and J by 7 bases, leaving 11 bases of the junction without a gene match. As encoded in the germline V gene (reference sequence), CDR1 is SGHNT while CDR2 is YYREEE. From its cysteine to its phenylalanine, the CDR3 spans 16 amino acids. The entry retains the CDR3 DNA only, 48 bases that are in frame from base 1.